This T cell receptor beta chain was observed in a study of post-analysis software for immune sequencing data. Study conclusions and caveats: Controls showed lower frequencies than patients for five TRBV segments, and TRBV5-6, TRBV5-1 and TRBV20-1 were among these.

The V gene's germline CDR1 is MNHNS and CDR2 SASEGT. Trimming removed 8 bases at V and 4 bases at J, with 8 bases between. CDR3 length: 11 amino acids. This clonotype was observed a handful of times. Antigen unknown. cDNA libraries for TCR beta contained unique molecular identifiers. Each CDR3 protein gets one entry after TCRdb re-called the PCR reads with MiXCR. The repertoire holds about 380,000 distinct CDR3 sequences, 30% to 45% seen once, with roughly 12% in the top ten. The gene calls are TRBV6-1 and TRBJ2-5; D call uncertain. The sequence was collected from a girl between 5 and 17 years old with multiple sclerosis. The sample comprised blood. The DNA of the CDR3 is TGTGCCAGCCGGATGATAGAGACCCAGTACTTC. Protein sequence: CASRMIETQYF.